The next 7 T cell receptor beta chains were all read from a single sample in a study of blood T cell repertoires in COVID-19 (dated by TCRdb to about 2020). Library preparation employed the immunoSEQ multiplex PCR assay. The table comes from immuneACCESS by way of TCRdb, which keeps in-frame sequences with V and J called. Part of the clones is missing from these tables; in studies checked, under half for an unresolved V gene and the rest for unknown reasons. The table for this sample lists under 200,000 clones; approximately 90% of them were counted only once. Of the sample, under 2.5% is held by the ten largest clones. The source material was peripheral blood. The source is an older man with active or convalescent COVID-19.

The V and J genes are TRBV3-1 (or the pseudogene TRBV3-2) and TRBJ2-6, with 8 bases lining up with TRBD1. This CDR3 has 16 residues. The germline V gene has CDR1 LGHDT and CDR2 YNNKEL (reference sequence). The V gene end was trimmed by 2 bases and the J gene end by 4 bases; junction bases not matched to a gene: 4. CDR3 loop: CASSQRTGSGANVLTF. The CDR3 DNA sequence: TGTGCCAGCAGCCAAAGGACAGGGTCCGGGGCCAACGTCCTGACTTTC.

J is TRBJ2-7 and V is TRBV10-3, with D possibly matching TRBD2 (5 bases). The V gene lost 6 bases and the J gene lost 1 base, with 10 bases spanning the gap. The CDR3 has 13 amino acids. CDR1 and CDR2 from the germline V gene are ENHRY and SYGVKD. CDR3 sequence reads: CAIRWPGSYEQYF. The CDR3 coding sequence is TGTGCCATCAGGTGGCCGGGGTCCTACGAGCAGTACTTC.

This clone was picked up one time. This rearrangement joins TRBV27 to TRBJ2-3; 8 bases are shared with TRBD2. V shed 6 bases and J 15 bases; nucleotides not matched to a gene: 11. There are 12 residues in the CDR3. Looked up from germline, CDR1 is MNHEY and CDR2 is SMNVEV (reference sequence). The CDR3 coding sequence is TGTGCCAGCAGCCCTGGGGGACTAGTGTCCTATTTT. Residues: CASSPGGLVSYF.

The rearrangement uses TRBV7-8 and TRBJ2-3; possible D gene TRBD1, 5 bases. The CDR3 runs 15 residues. Trimming stripped 7 bases from V and 0 bases from J, with 14 bases between. Per germline, CDR1 SGHVS and CDR2 FQNEAQ. The CDR3 loop reads CASKQQDPSTDTQYF. Written as DNA, the CDR3 is TGTGCCAGCAAACAACAGGATCCTAGCACAGATACGCAGTATTTT.

This clone was counted between two and nine times. This sequence joins TRBV28 and TRBJ1-5, with D possibly TRBD1 on 5 matching bases. The CDR3 has 14 residues. V shed 4 bases and J shed 6 bases, with 13 bases lying between them. From germline, CDR1 is MDHEN and CDR2 SYDVKM. In DNA form, the CDR3 reads TGTGCCAGCAGTTCCCAGGAGGGACGTCAGCCCCAGCATTTT. The encoded protein is CASSSQEGRQPQHF. Looking up the rest from reference TRBV28 and TRBJ1-5 gives the full variable domain: DVKVTQSSRYLVKRTGEKVFLECVQDMDHENMFWYRQDPGLGLRLIYFSYDVKMKEKGDIPEGYSVSREKKERFSLILESASTNQTSMYLCASSSQEGRQPQHFGDGTRLSIL.

The chain carries TRBV7-2 and TRBJ1-2, with 7 bases matching TRBD1. This CDR3 region has 14 residues. Trimming cost V 1 base and J 1 base; bases outside gene matches: 0. Germline CDR1 is SGHTA and CDR2 is FQGNSA. In DNA form, the CDR3 reads TGTGCCAGCAGCTTAGGACAGGGTAACTATGGCTACACCTTC. This translates into CASSLGQGNYGYTF.

The chain carries TRBV5-5 and TRBJ2-7; 7 bases map to TRBD1. V shed 0 bases, J shed 1 base, and the junction held 10 bases outside the gene matches. The CDR3 is 17 residues long. Germline V gene data show CDR1 as SGHKS and CDR2 as YYEKEE (reference sequence). Here the CDR3 DNA reads TGTGCCAGCAGCTTGGGTACAGGGGCTGGATTTTCCTACGAGCAGTACTTC. It is translated as CASSLGTGAGFSYEQYF.